This T cell receptor (beta chain) was identified in a study of blood T cell repertoires in COVID-19. Turning to the study itself: There were acute and convalescent COVID-19 samples, and they came from the United States, Italy and Spain.

This CDR3 contains 14 residues. V lost 7 bases and J 5 bases, leaving 15 bases between the germline ends. The germline CDR1 and CDR2 sequences are MDHEN and SYDVKM. Original analysis: Using reference gene primer amplification, nucleated cell counts were estimated. The repertoire was sequenced with immunoSEQ multiplex PCR; TCRdb's copy has only in-frame clones and lacks some. V and J calls and clone size are copied from that table; D and trimming were computed from the DNA. The sample records about 290,000 clones, around 92% being singletons. The J gene is TRBJ1-5, the V gene TRBV28; TRBD1 is a possible D gene (5 bases). This clonotype was sampled from a woman in her twenties or thirties with COVID-19, enrolled during active disease. Sequencing was carried out using peripheral blood. The CDR3 reads CASTPAAGHQPQHF. DNA of the CDR3: TGTGCCAGCACCCCGGCGGCGGGACATCAGCCCCAGCATTTT.